This entry is about one T cell receptor beta chain. Its target is unknown. Sampled while nominally healthy, donors likely had unrecorded immune exposures. The data were taken from a study of cytomegalovirus exposure and HLA in healthy donors. General study points: Solely CMV serostatus was available to characterize immune exposure. Versus the roughly 670-donor mean, an Asian-associated ancestry cluster reportedly showed fewer N-insertions in a later analysis.

Amplification used 60 Vbeta primers and 13 Jbeta primers. Clones were read by immunoSEQ multiplex PCR, and TCRdb kept only the in-frame ones, dropping some. The sample yields 120,000 or so clones, more than 60% seen once. The CDR3 has 12 residues. The germline CDR1 and CDR2 sequences are GTSNPN and SVGIG (reference sequence). Between the trimmed V and J ends, which lost 0 bases and 6 bases, there was a span of 8 bases. The V gene is TRBV30, the J gene TRBJ2-5, with D possibly being TRBD2 (6 bases). The sequenced material came from PBMCs. This TCR derives from a man younger than 35 in good health and CMV-seronegative. In nucleotides, the CDR3 is TGTGCCTGGAGTGTGGGACTCCAGACCCAGTACTTC. Translated, it gives CAWSVGLQTQYF. The complete variable domain, with remaining parts taken from reference TRBV30 and TRBJ2-5, reads SQTIHQWPATLVQPVGSPLSLECTVEGTSNPNLYWYRQAAGRGLQLLFYSVGIGQISSEVPQNLSASRPQDRQFILSSKKLLLSDSGFYLCAWSVGLQTQYFGPGTRLLVL.